This TCR beta chain stems from a study of T cell changes during pregnancy in multiple sclerosis (dated by TCRdb to the late 2010s). The study in broad terms: In women with multiple sclerosis, the researchers looked at how the T cell repertoire shifted as pregnancy progressed.

To prepare the library, the immunoSEQ multiplex PCR assay was applied. In TCRdb, the immuneACCESS table is reduced to in-frame sequences with V and J assigned. These tables do not hold every clone; where another copy was compared, an unresolved V gene accounts for under half, and the others remain unexplained. The sample yields tens of thousands of clones; approximately 94% were counted once. The ten largest clones represent 2.5% of the sample. Turning to this clone: Its antigen remains undetermined. There are no base qualities to consult, and no much larger clone falls within one base.

Relative to germline, V is 6 bases shorter and J is 1 base shorter, with 6 bases between their ends. CDR3 length: 13 amino acids, cysteine to phenylalanine. Of all the DNA, just the CDR3 is kept, 39 bases in frame from base 1. The germline V gene (reference sequence) specifies MNHEY as CDR1 and SMNVEV as CDR2. The sequencing here drew on peripheral blood, taken in the third trimester of pregnancy. The TCR sequence derives from a female donor with multiple sclerosis, enrolled in a pregnancy study. The V and J genes are TRBV27 and TRBJ2-2; no D segment can be confidently identified. In nucleotide form, the sequence is TGTGCCAGCAGACCCAGGAACACCGGGGAGCTGTTTTTT. This is translated as CASRPRNTGELFF.